The TCR beta chain described here comes from a study of T-cell memory formation after mild COVID-19. The V segment lost 0 bases and the J segment 3 bases; nucleotides outside the gene matches: 2. The CDR3 is made up of 15 amino acids. Germline V gene sequence: CDR1 SGDLS, CDR2 YYNGEE. This clonotype was observed a handful of times. TCRdb independently ran MiXCR on the 5' RACE reads; one entry per CDR3 protein. The sample lists 300,000 to 400,000 distinct CDR3 sequences; roughly 14% were seen once. The source material was PBMCs or a T cell subset sorted from them (not recorded which). The clonotype originates from a man aged 18 to 29 who had mild COVID-19 (a few samples of this study predate the infection). Cell type and time point are not known. This chain connects TRBV9 to TRBJ2-1; 8 bases line up with TRBD2. The CDR3 sequence is CASSVGRGGYNEQFF. The CDR3 nucleotides are TGTGCCAGCAGCGTAGGCCGGGGGGGCTACAATGAGCAGTTCTTC. Combining the CDR3 with reference TRBV9 and TRBJ2-1 gives the whole variable domain DSGVTQTPKHLITATGQRVTLRCSPRSGDLSVYWYQQSLDQGLQFLIQYYNGEERAKGNILERFSAQQFPDLHSELNLSSLELGDSALYFCASSVGRGGYNEQFFGPGTRLTVL.